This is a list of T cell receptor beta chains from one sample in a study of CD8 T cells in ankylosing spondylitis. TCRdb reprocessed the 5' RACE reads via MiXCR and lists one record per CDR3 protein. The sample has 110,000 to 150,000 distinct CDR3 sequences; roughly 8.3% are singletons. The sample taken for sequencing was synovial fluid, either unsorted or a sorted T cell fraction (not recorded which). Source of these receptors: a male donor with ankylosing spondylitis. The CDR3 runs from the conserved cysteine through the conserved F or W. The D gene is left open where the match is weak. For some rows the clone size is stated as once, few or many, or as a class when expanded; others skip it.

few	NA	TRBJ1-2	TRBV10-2	CASSVYAGDYGYTF	TGCGCCAGCAGTGTGTATGCGGGGGACTATGGCTACACCTTC
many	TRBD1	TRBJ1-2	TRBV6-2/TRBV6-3	CASSDLDRVEGYTF	TGTGCCAGCAGTGATCTCGACAGGGTGGAAGGCTACACCTTC
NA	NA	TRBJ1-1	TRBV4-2	CASSQDRTYTEAFF	TGTGCCAGCAGCCAAGATCGGACGTACACTGAAGCTTTCTTT
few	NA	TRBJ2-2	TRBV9	CASSAAGARSYTGELFF	TGTGCCAGCAGCGCCGCTGGAGCTAGATCGTACACCGGGGAGCTGTTTTTT
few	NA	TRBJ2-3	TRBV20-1	CSAIVGGAKDTQYF	TGCAGTGCAATAGTGGGGGGGGCGAAAGATACGCAGTATTTT
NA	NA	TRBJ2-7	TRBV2	CASRTEVYEQYF	TGTGCCAGCAGGACAGAAGTCTACGAGCAGTACTTC
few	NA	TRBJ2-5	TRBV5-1	CASSTGQGLSETQYF	TGCGCCAGCAGCACCGGACAGGGACTAAGCGAGACCCAGTACTTC
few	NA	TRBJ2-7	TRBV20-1	CSARDYRSYEQYF	TGCAGTGCTAGAGATTACAGGAGCTACGAGCAGTACTTC
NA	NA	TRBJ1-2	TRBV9	CASSAPNGYTF	TGTGCCAGCAGCGCACCCAATGGCTACACCTTC
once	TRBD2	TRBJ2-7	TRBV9	CASSVAGGSNYEQYF	TGTGCCAGCAGCGTAGCGGGGGGAAGCAACTACGAGCAGTACTTC
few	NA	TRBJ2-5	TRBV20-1	CSASGFRAELGTQYF	TGCAGTGCTAGCGGATTTCGGGCAGAACTAGGGACCCAGTACTTC
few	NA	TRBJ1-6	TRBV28	CASSSRGVLGSPLHF	TGTGCCAGCAGTTCTCGAGGGGTCCTCGGCTCACCCCTCCACTTT
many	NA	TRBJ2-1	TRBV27	CASSLYRLGSYNEQFF	TGTGCCAGCAGTTTATACAGGCTCGGCTCCTACAATGAGCAGTTCTTC
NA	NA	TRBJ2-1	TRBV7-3	CASSLTRSSYNEQFF	TGTGCCAGCAGCTTAACAAGAAGCTCCTACAATGAGCAGTTCTTC
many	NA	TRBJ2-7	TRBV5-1	CASSLDSGAGSYEQYF	TGCGCCAGCAGCTTGGATTCCGGGGCAGGGTCCTACGAGCAGTACTTC
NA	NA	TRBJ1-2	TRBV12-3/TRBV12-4	CASSSSSSNYGYTF	TGTGCCAGCAGTTCATCGTCATCTAACTATGGCTACACCTTC
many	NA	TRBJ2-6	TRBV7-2	CASSGNSAGANVLTF	TGTGCCAGCAGCGGGAACAGTGCTGGGGCCAACGTCCTGACTTTC
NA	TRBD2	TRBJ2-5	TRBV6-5	CASSYLAGEETQYF	TGTGCCAGCAGTTACTTAGCGGGGGAAGAGACCCAGTACTTC
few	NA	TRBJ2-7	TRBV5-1	CASSLEPRPGEQYF	TGCGCCAGCAGCTTGGAACCCAGACCGGGGGAGCAGTACTTC
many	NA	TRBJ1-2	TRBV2	CASITTGSRGYTF	TGTGCCAGCATCACGACAGGTTCCCGGGGCTACACCTTC
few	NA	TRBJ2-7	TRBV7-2	CASSFIGLGQYF	TGTGCCAGCAGCTTTATAGGGTTAGGGCAGTACTTC
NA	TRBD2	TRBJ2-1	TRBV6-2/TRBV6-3	CASRVAGVNEQFF	TGTGCCAGCAGGGTAGCGGGAGTTAATGAGCAGTTCTTC
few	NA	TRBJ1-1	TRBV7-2	CASSFNHMNTEAFF	TGTGCCAGCAGTTTCAACCACATGAACACTGAAGCTTTCTTT
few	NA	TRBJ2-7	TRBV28	CASSGGGHYEQYF	TGTGCCAGCAGCGGTGGGGGACACTACGAGCAGTACTTC
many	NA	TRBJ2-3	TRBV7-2	CASSASGQHTDTQYF	TGTGCCAGCAGCGCAAGTGGACAGCATACAGATACGCAGTATTTT
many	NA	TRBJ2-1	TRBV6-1	CASNTGVTYNEQFF	TGTGCCAGCAATACCGGAGTCACCTACAATGAGCAGTTCTTC
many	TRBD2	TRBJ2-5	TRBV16	CASSQYSGKMETQYF	TGTGCCAGCAGCCAATATAGCGGGAAGATGGAGACCCAGTACTTC
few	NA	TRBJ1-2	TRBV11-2	CASSLRGRDTNYGYTF	TGTGCCAGCAGCTTAAGGGGCCGGGATACTAACTATGGCTACACCTTC
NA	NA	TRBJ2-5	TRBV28	CASSLSGLKETQYF	TGTGCCAGCAGTTTATCTGGTCTCAAAGAGACCCAGTACTTC
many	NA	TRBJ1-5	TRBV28	CASSVVNQPQHF	TGTGCCAGCAGTGTCGTTAATCAGCCCCAGCATTTT
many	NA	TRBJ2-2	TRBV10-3	CAMSGNGIRGTGELFF	TGTGCCATGAGTGGAAACGGAATTCGGGGCACCGGGGAGCTGTTTTTT
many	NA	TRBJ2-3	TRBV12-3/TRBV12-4	CASRAVSVPYDTQYF	TGTGCCAGCAGGGCGGTCAGCGTACCTTATGATACGCAGTATTTT
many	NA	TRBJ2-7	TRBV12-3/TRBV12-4	CASSLGAGWQDEQYF	TGTGCCAGCAGTTTAGGAGCCGGATGGCAAGACGAGCAGTACTTC
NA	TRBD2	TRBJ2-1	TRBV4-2	CASSFEASGSRNEQFF	TGTGCCAGCAGCTTTGAGGCCAGCGGGAGTCGCAATGAGCAGTTCTTC
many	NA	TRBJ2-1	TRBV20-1	CSARDRPSSYNEQFF	TGCAGTGCTAGAGATAGACCGAGCTCCTACAATGAGCAGTTCTTC
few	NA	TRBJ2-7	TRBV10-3	CAAGTLDKSYEQYF	TGTGCCGCTGGCACCTTGGACAAATCCTACGAGCAGTACTTC
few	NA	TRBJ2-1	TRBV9	CASSVGSSYNEQFF	TGTGCCAGCAGCGTCGGTAGCTCCTACAATGAGCAGTTCTTC
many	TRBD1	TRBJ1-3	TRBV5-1	CASSLATGTGNTIYF	TGCGCCAGCAGCTTGGCGACAGGGACCGGAAACACCATATATTTT
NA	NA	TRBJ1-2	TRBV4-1	CASSAGRGMRSGYTF	TGCGCCAGCAGCGCAGGACGGGGAATGAGGAGTGGCTACACCTTC
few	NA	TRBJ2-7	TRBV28	CASSLSGTLYEQYF	TGTGCCAGCAGTCTTTCCGGGACACTCTACGAGCAGTACTTC
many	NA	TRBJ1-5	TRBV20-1	CSASRFTFSNQPQHF	TGCAGTGCTTCAAGATTTACGTTTAGCAATCAGCCCCAGCATTTT
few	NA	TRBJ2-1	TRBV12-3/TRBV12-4	CASKRFSGNEQFF	TGTGCCAGCAAGAGGTTCTCGGGCAATGAGCAGTTCTTC
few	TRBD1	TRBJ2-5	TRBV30	CAWARQGFETQYF	TGTGCCTGGGCCAGACAGGGGTTCGAGACCCAGTACTTC